These T cell receptor beta chains were read from a single sample in a study of OX40 agonist ivuxolimab in advanced cancers. Data came from immunoSEQ multiplex PCR; TCRdb stores just in-frame clones and leaves some out. The sample lists around 70,000 clones, around 86% occurring once. The sequences come from CD4+ or CD8+ T cells sorted from blood, collected in a trial of the OX40 agonist ivuxolimab. Receptor source: an adult with an advanced solid tumor such as melanoma, head and neck, liver or kidney cancer. CDR3s include the opening cysteine and the closing phenylalanine or tryptophan. Each record gives: clone size, J gene, V gene, D gene, CDR3 DNA, CDR3 protein. A D gene is named only where the DNA matches it firmly. Only part of the rows carry a size: once, few, many, or a class if the clone is expanded.

abundance: .
j_gene: TRBJ1-1
v_gene: TRBV6-1
d_gene: .
CDR3nt: TGTGCCAGCATGGAACCAGGGTATGTAACTGAAGCTTTCTTT
CDR3aa: CASMEPGYVTEAFF

abundance: .
j_gene: TRBJ1-4
v_gene: TRBV6-5
d_gene: TRBD1
CDR3nt: TGTGCCAGCAGACAGGGGGCGCGTATTGAAAAACTGTTTTTT
CDR3aa: CASRQGARIEKLFF

abundance: .
j_gene: TRBJ2-5
v_gene: TRBV2
d_gene: .
CDR3nt: TGTGCCAGCAAGACACGGCGGCGACCGCAAGAGACCCAGTACTTC
CDR3aa: CASKTRRRPQETQYF

abundance: .
j_gene: TRBJ1-3
v_gene: TRBV9
d_gene: .
CDR3nt: TGTGCCAGCAGCGCCTCTCCGGCTTCTGGAAACACCATATATTTT
CDR3aa: CASSASPASGNTIYF

abundance: .
j_gene: TRBJ2-5
v_gene: TRBV7-2
d_gene: TRBD2
CDR3nt: TGTGCCAGCAGCTCAACCCTCCTTAGCGGGCGAGGAGAGACCCAGTACTTC
CDR3aa: CASSSTLLSGRGETQYF

abundance: .
j_gene: TRBJ1-5
v_gene: TRBV6-6
d_gene: .
CDR3nt: TGTGCCAGCAGTTACTCGGGGGGGGCCCTCCCCCAGCATTTT
CDR3aa: CASSYSGGALPQHF

abundance: few
j_gene: TRBJ2-1
v_gene: TRBV15
d_gene: TRBD2
CDR3nt: TGTGCCACCAGCAGGTGGTCTAGCGGGAGAGGGTCCTACAATGAGCAGTTCTTC
CDR3aa: CATSRWSSGRGSYNEQFF

abundance: .
j_gene: TRBJ2-1
v_gene: TRBV27
d_gene: TRBD2
CDR3nt: TGTGCCAGCAGCCGTTTCACTGCCGGGACTAGCGGGAGCCATGAGCAGTTCTTC
CDR3aa: CASSRFTAGTSGSHEQFF

abundance: .
j_gene: TRBJ2-1
v_gene: TRBV5-1
d_gene: TRBD2
CDR3nt: TGCGCCAGCAGCACCGGACTAGCGGGGGGCATGGATGAGCAGTTCTTC
CDR3aa: CASSTGLAGGMDEQFF

abundance: .
j_gene: TRBJ1-1
v_gene: TRBV6-1
d_gene: .
CDR3nt: TGTGCCAGCAGTGAATCAAGGGGAAGAGCTGAAGCTTTCTTT
CDR3aa: CASSESRGRAEAFF

abundance: .
j_gene: TRBJ1-2
v_gene: TRBV5-1
d_gene: .
CDR3nt: TGCGCCAGCAGCTTGGCCTTGGGGTCCAGTTCCTATGGCTACACCTTC
CDR3aa: CASSLALGSSSYGYTF

abundance: .
j_gene: TRBJ2-3
v_gene: TRBV6-6
d_gene: .
CDR3nt: TGTGCCAGCAGTAACGTAGCAGGGGCGGGGGTCGATACGCAGTATTTT
CDR3aa: CASSNVAGAGVDTQYF

abundance: .
j_gene: TRBJ1-1
v_gene: TRBV7-6
d_gene: .
CDR3nt: TGTGCCAGCAGCTTAAGCGAGGGTACCACTGAAGCTTTCTTT
CDR3aa: CASSLSEGTTEAFF